This record looks at one T cell receptor (beta chain) sequence and its context. No antigen is known for it. Per-base quality was not reported, and no clone a single base away is much larger than it. These data come from a study of blood T cell repertoires in COVID-19 (dated by TCRdb to 2018 to 2021). In terms of the full investigation: Samples covering the acute and convalescent phases of COVID-19 were provided by collaborators in the United States, Italy and Spain. The material from the prospective study consisted of cDNA or gDNA derived from T cells, B-cell-depleted T cells, or PBMCs. The dataset comprised deeply sampled blood TCRbeta repertoires from subjects exposed to, actively infected with, or recovered from COVID-19. A freely available public database, intended as a resource for researchers studying the immune response to SARS-CoV-2, is where the repertoires were released. Samples came from the ongoing ImmuneRACE study (first 160 participants) plus 1,254 subjects from 6 global collaborators. Sample metadata almost always included a de-identified subject ID, COVID-19 status, age in years and sex. Where available, HLA class I and class II types were obtained from metadata supplied by the sample provider rather than from assay-based typing.

What the work shows at the level of the full study, not this receptor alone: Clinical and demographic metadata were provided uncurated, with the amount varying by source and participant.

Collaborating institutions collected whole blood in K2EDTA tubes following their own protocols. For TCRbeta analysis, collaborators shipped samples as frozen whole blood, isolated PBMCs, or DNA extracted from either of those sample types. TCRbeta CDR3 regions were amplified from genomic DNA using the immunoSEQ Assay, a bias-controlled multiplex PCR. In the source study's methods: The number of nucleated cells in each sample was estimated from the amplification of reference gene primers within the assay. Sequence reads were collapsed and filtered to measure the absolute abundance of every unique TCRbeta CDR3 rearrangement. For each sample, productive Simpson clonality was calculated as the square root of Simpson's diversity index across productive rearrangements. TCRdb provides this immuneACCESS table in a form limited to in-frame rearrangements. Some clones are lacking; in checked studies, under half of them reflect an unresolved V gene, and why the rest are absent is not known. D and trimming were read from the DNA, whereas the V and J calls and clone size are those reported in that table. For this sample the table gives about 130,000 clones, of which under 85% were detected only once. The top ten clonotypes cover roughly 10% of the sample.

The TCR was taken from a man aged 40-49 years with active or convalescent COVID-19. Sequencing was done on a sample of peripheral blood.

In nucleotides, the sequence is TGTGCCAGCGGGCAGGGCACACTCCGGAACTATGGCTACACCTTC. Translated, it reads CASGQGTLRNYGYTF. This receptor chain uses TRBV9 and TRBJ1-2, with TRBD1 as a weak D call on 5 bases. The CDR3 spans 15 residues, from the cysteine through the phenylalanine. Kept here is only the CDR3 DNA, which spans 45 bases and is read in frame from base 1. As encoded in the germline V gene, CDR1 is SGDLS while CDR2 is YYNGEE. V lost 7 bases and J lost 2 bases; the stretch between them is 18 bases long.